These 27 T cell receptor beta chains were sequenced from one sample in a study of shared clonotypes between healthy human individuals. Produced via immunoSEQ multiplex PCR; TCRdb's table is partial and in-frame only. This table holds roughly 2,000,000 clones, around 95% found once. Naivety among CD8 cells was defined by CD45RO negativity and positive CCR7 selection, thereby excluding terminally differentiated effector memory CD45RA+ cells. What was sequenced was naive CD8+ T cells from PBMCs. The receptors stem from a man aged 18 to 29 in good health. Some clones in this sample may be carry-over from other donors' samples.

Remarks on this clone: The sample holds other DNA sequences that translate to the same CDR3. This sequence joins TRBV5-6 and TRBJ2-5, with TRBD2 matching 9 bases. In germline, CDR1 is SGHDT, CDR2 YYEEEE. There are 14 residues in the CDR3. V lost 7 bases, J lost 4 bases, and 8 bases stayed unmatched. CDR3 amino acids: CASSLAGVRETQYF. The CDR3 coding sequence is TGTGCCAGCTCTTTAGCGGGAGTAAGAGAGACCCAGTACTTC.

The chain is built from TRBV7-9 and TRBJ1-2; 11 bases line up with TRBD1. From germline, CDR1 is SEHNR and CDR2 FQNEAQ (reference sequence). The CDR3 is 16 amino acids. The junction had 9 bases not matched to a gene; V was cut back by 4 bases and J by 5 bases. The CDR3 coding sequence is TGTGCCAGCAGCTGGGGACAGGGGGAGTCGGGGTATGGCTACACCTTC. Encoded protein: CASSWGQGESGYGYTF.

The chain couples TRBV29-1 to TRBJ2-1; D unresolved. Looked up from germline, CDR1 is SQVTM and CDR2 is ANQGSEA. The CDR3 sequence is 11 residues long. V lost 8 bases to trimming and J lost 10 bases, with 15 bases between them. The CDR3 region is CSPIRLGEQFF. In DNA, the CDR3 is TGCAGCCCTATCCGACTGGGGGAGCAGTTCTTC.

This chain links TRBV10-3 with TRBJ2-7; a weak D match, TRBD1 (6 bases). In germline, CDR1 is ENHRY, CDR2 SYGVKD. Trimming cost V 3 bases and J 2 bases, with 17 bases left between them. The CDR3 contains 16 residues. The CDR3 here is CAISDFRDKRAYEQYF. DNA of the CDR3: TGTGCCATCAGTGACTTCCGGGACAAGAGAGCCTACGAGCAGTACTTC.

This rearrangement joins TRBV7-9 to TRBJ2-5; no clear D gene. With 5 bases removed from V and 5 bases from J, the gap between germline ends came to 12 bases. CDR3 length equals 13 residues. Germline V gives CDR1 SEHNR, CDR2 FQNEAQ (reference sequence). Here the CDR3 DNA reads TGTGCCAGCAGCCCGTCAACCGCGGAGACCCAGTACTTC. Translation: CASSPSTAETQYF.

V and J are TRBV9 and TRBJ1-1; TRBD1 matches 9 bases. The CDR3 is made up of 15 amino acids. Germline CDR1 reads SGDLS; CDR2 reads YYNGEE. Trimming removed 0 bases from V and 8 bases from J; junction bases left unmatched: 8. The CDR3 here is CASSVVQGALDEAFF. The CDR3, as DNA: TGTGCCAGCAGCGTAGTACAGGGGGCGTTGGACGAAGCTTTCTTT.

Only a few counts were recorded for this clone. The chain has TRBV5-1 and TRBJ1-1, with unresolved D. The length of the CDR3 is 15 residues. Germline CDR1 SGHRS, CDR2 YFSETQ. The ends were cut back, 3 bases at V and 3 bases at J, with 15 bases in the middle. CDR3: CASSSGYFGDTEAFF. The CDR3 DNA reads as TGCGCCAGCAGCTCTGGGTATTTCGGTGACACTGAAGCTTTCTTT.

This clone has just a few counts. The chain employs TRBV30 and TRBJ1-1; D may be TRBD1 (6 bases). Germline V gives CDR1 GTSNPN, CDR2 SVGIG (reference sequence). Between the trimmed V and J ends, which lost 2 bases and 3 bases, there was a span of 16 bases. The CDR3 is made up of 15 amino acids. The CDR3 loop is CAWSSGGPLDTEAFF. The CDR3 DNA follows: TGTGCCTGGAGTTCCGGGGGCCCTCTGGACACTGAAGCTTTCTTT.

For the CDR3, the DNA is TGTGCCAGCAGCTCGCCCGGGACTAGCGGTTACAATGAGCAGTTCTTC. It specifies CASSSPGTSGYNEQFF. V usage is TRBV7-3 and J usage is TRBJ2-1; 11 nucleotides line up with TRBD2. Germline V CDR1 and CDR2: SGHTA, FQGTGA. The CDR3 contains 16 residues. V shed 4 bases and J 4 bases; nucleotides not matched to a gene: 6.

This chain connects TRBV5-5 to TRBJ1-5, with D unclear. The V gene lost 0 bases and the J gene lost 3 bases, with 7 bases spanning the gap. The CDR3 totals 14 residues. CDR1 is SGHKS, CDR2 YYEKEE, per germline (reference sequence). CDR3 in amino acids: CASSLGGFNQPQHF. DNA of the CDR3: TGTGCCAGCAGCTTGGGGGGATTCAATCAGCCCCAGCATTTT.

This clone was observed a single time. This chain connects TRBV19 to TRBJ1-5, with 9 bases aligning to TRBD1. CDR1 LNHDA and CDR2 SQIVND come from the germline V gene (reference sequence). CDR3 length: 15 residues. V lost 2 bases and J lost 7; bases outside the gene matches: 6. The CDR3 spells CASSIWGQGYQPQHF. The CDR3 coding sequence is TGTGCCAGTAGTATATGGGGACAGGGATACCAGCCCCAGCATTTT.

The chain recombines TRBV6-5 with TRBJ2-3; TRBD2 matches 8 bases. There are 15 residues in the CDR3. V gave up 5 bases and J gave up 1 base; unmatched junction bases: 5. CDR1 is MNHEY and CDR2 is SVGAGI in the germline V gene. The CDR3 sequence: CASSPRREGTDTQYF. The CDR3 coding sequence is TGTGCCAGCAGTCCGCGGCGGGAGGGCACAGATACGCAGTATTTT.

This clone turned up a few times. The rearrangement uses TRBV27 and TRBJ1-5; 7 bases fit TRBD1. The CDR3 extends over 14 amino acids. Germline CDR1 is MNHEY and CDR2 is SMNVEV (reference sequence). Trimming cost V 6 bases and J 3 bases; bases outside gene matches: 5. The CDR3 loop reads CASSVTGNNQPQHF. The CDR3 DNA reads as TGTGCCAGCAGCGTGACAGGGAACAATCAGCCCCAGCATTTT.

The chain couples TRBV7-9 to TRBJ2-1; 11 nucleotides align to TRBD2. CDR3 length: 15 amino acids. The V gene end was trimmed by 5 bases and the J gene end by 5 bases; junction bases not matched to a gene: 5. CDR1 and CDR2 from the germline V gene are SEHNR and FQNEAQ (reference sequence). DNA of the CDR3: TGTGCCAGCAGCCGGACTAGCGGGCGGAACAATGAGCAGTTCTTC. Protein product: CASSRTSGRNNEQFF.

The chain uses TRBV29-1 and TRBJ2-1; D remains ambiguous. The CDR3 extends over 15 amino acids. Germline CDR1 reads SQVTM; CDR2 reads ANQGSEA. Trimming left V 7 bases short and J 9 bases short, with 25 bases between. For the CDR3, the DNA is TGCAGCGCCCCCAGGCCGGGCGCCCATGTGGGTGAGCAGTTCTTC. Its translation is CSAPRPGAHVGEQFF.

The chain is built from TRBV5-1 and TRBJ1-4; 8 bases align to TRBD1. This CDR3 contains 14 residues. The V gene's germline CDR1 is SGHRS and CDR2 YFSETQ. V gave up 4 bases and J gave up 7 bases; unmatched junction bases: 6. The CDR3 DNA reads TGCGCCAGCAGCACGACAGGGGTCGGTGAAAAACTGTTTTTT. It encodes CASSTTGVGEKLFF.

J is TRBJ2-5 and V is TRBV28, with D possibly matching TRBD1 (5 bases). V lost 2 bases, J lost 3 bases, and 16 bases lay in between. Germline loops: CDR1 MDHEN, CDR2 SYDVKM. The CDR3 length is 16 residues. The CDR3 here is CASSLIRQPTEETQYF. In nucleotides, the CDR3 is TGTGCCAGCAGTTTAATCAGACAGCCTACCGAAGAGACCCAGTACTTC.

Of note for this clone: The sample carries other DNA sequences with the same CDR3. The V call is TRBV27, the J call TRBJ2-7, with D hard to call. Germline assignment: CDR1 MNHEY and CDR2 SMNVEV (reference sequence). The CDR3 has 13 residues. V dropped 0 bases and J dropped 3 bases, with 6 bases sitting between them. This CDR3 reads CASSLSPSYEQYF. CDR3 DNA: TGTGCCAGCAGTTTATCTCCGAGCTACGAGCAGTACTTC.

The chain carries TRBV7-6 and TRBJ2-3, with D tentatively TRBD1 (5 bases). V was cut by 1 base and J by 1 base, with 18 bases left in between. Germline-derived CDR1 and CDR2 are SGHVS and FNYEAQ. CDR3 size: 18 residues. As DNA, the CDR3 is TGTGCCAGCAGCTTAGATCCACCAGGGAACACCGGCACAGATACGCAGTATTTT. It specifies CASSLDPPGNTGTDTQYF.

This rearrangement joins TRBV7-9 to TRBJ1-1, with D unresolved. CDR3 length: 13 amino acids. The V end was cut by 6 bases, the J end by 0 bases, with 8 bases between. Germline V gene sequence: CDR1 SEHNR, CDR2 FQNEAQ (reference sequence). The CDR3 protein is CASRGGMNTEAFF. The CDR3, as DNA: TGTGCCAGCAGAGGTGGGATGAACACTGAAGCTTTCTTT.

CDR3 protein: CASSPHRLALSTDTQYF. The DNA for the CDR3 is TGTGCCAGCAGCCCCCATAGACTAGCGTTGAGCACAGATACGCAGTATTTT. The chain joins TRBV5-4 to TRBJ2-3, with 8 bases identical to TRBD2. This CDR3 is 17 amino acids long. CDR1 and CDR2 (germline): SGHNT, YYREEE (reference sequence). J was trimmed by 0 bases and V by 4 bases; bases with no gene match: 10.

This clone was observed a handful of times. The CDR3 is CASSPGTSKTGELFF. CDR3 DNA: TGTGCCAGCAGCCCGGGGACTAGCAAAACCGGGGAGCTGTTTTTT. This sequence joins TRBV7-2 and TRBJ2-2; 9 bases fit TRBD2. The germline CDR1 and CDR2 sequences are SGHTA and FQGNSA. The V gene end was trimmed by 5 bases and the J gene end by 5 bases; junction bases not matched to a gene: 6. The CDR3 length is 15 residues.

On this clone: The same CDR3 can be traced to other DNA sequences in this sample. The CDR3 nucleotides read TGTGCCAGTTCCGCCCGGACTAGCGGCCAAGAGACCCAGTACTTC. It is translated as CASSARTSGQETQYF. The V gene is TRBV19, the J gene TRBJ2-5, with 10 bases matching TRBD2. The CDR3 sequence is 15 residues long. Germline trimming cut 8 bases from V and 1 base from J; bases unmatched to any gene: 7. Germline CDR1 LNHDA, CDR2 SQIVND (reference sequence).

Remarks on this clone: The sample carries other DNA sequences with the same CDR3. The chain uses TRBV27 and TRBJ2-7, with D possibly being TRBD1 (6 bases). Germline CDR1 MNHEY, CDR2 SMNVEV (reference sequence). V was cut by 4 bases and J by 2 bases, with 9 bases left in between. This CDR3 is built from 13 residues. CDR3 sequence reads: CASSSTGPYEQYF. The CDR3 DNA is TGTGCCAGCAGTTCTACAGGGCCCTACGAGCAGTACTTC.

This clone occurred once. V and J are TRBV28 and TRBJ2-5; D perhaps matches TRBD2 (6 bases). There are 16 residues in the CDR3. Germline V CDR1 and CDR2: MDHEN, SYDVKM. The V end lost 2 bases, the J end lost 3 bases, and 16 bases lay between the germline ends. Here the CDR3 reads CASSLATLTSKETQYF. The CDR3 DNA reads as TGTGCCAGCAGTTTAGCTACCCTGACTAGTAAAGAGACCCAGTACTTC.

The chain carries TRBV27 and TRBJ1-2, with 9 bases fitting TRBD1. V was clipped by 5 bases and J by 0 bases; unmatched bases: 13. CDR3 length equals 18 residues. The germline V gene has CDR1 MNHEY and CDR2 SMNVEV (reference sequence). The CDR3 DNA reads TGTGCCAGCAGTGCACACCCGGGACAGGGACCTTCTAACTATGGCTACACCTTC. Its translation: CASSAHPGQGPSNYGYTF.

The chain uses TRBV29-1 and TRBJ1-2; D is possibly TRBD1 (5 bases). The CDR3 is made up of 16 amino acids. The ends were cut back, 5 bases at V and 6 bases at J, with 25 bases in the middle. Per the germline V gene, CDR1 is SQVTM and CDR2 is ANQGSEA. In DNA form, the CDR3 reads TGCAGCGTTTCCGCCATAAAAGGGAGGGGTCGGGATGGCTACACCTTC. This codes for CSVSAIKGRGRDGYTF.